This T cell receptor (beta chain) was sequenced in a study of CD4 T cells in relation to SARS-CoV-2 and coronaviruses (dated by TCRdb to about 2021). About the investigation overall: Shared crossreactive spike epitopes were mapped to their HLA restriction using patient-derived lymphoblastoid cell lines. The Adaptive Biotechnologies TCR-sequencing kit was used to sequence samples from a few pre-COVID donors and the naive versus memory experiments, while other data came from Illumina-based sequencing. Expansion assays from other donors in the study were sequenced with a different, Illumina-based TCR-beta assay. The study assessed, at the TCR clonotype level, memory CD4+ T cell crossreactivity between SARS-CoV-2 and common cold coronavirus spike proteins. Study-level results and caveats: The study was limited by small numbers of patients and tested TCRs. Roughly 67% of donors had memory CD4+ clonotypes that crossrecognized SARS-CoV-2 and at least one common cold coronavirus spike. Naive versus memory sequencing indicated that memory recall responses, rather than primary responses primed during culture, are detected by the assay. Crossreactivity analysis centred on spike protein, so crossreactivity against other viral proteins was not assessed. Pre-pandemic and post-infection samples were not both contributed by any donor, so tracing of the source of pre-existing responses was limited. Compared with monoreactive clones, crossreactive clones had significantly weaker SARS-CoV-2-driven expansion, a result consistent with antigenic imprinting.

The germline V end is reduced by 4 bases and the J end by 4 bases; junction bases left unmatched: 8. Spanning cysteine to phenylalanine, the CDR3 consists of 16 amino acids. Just the 48-base CDR3 DNA is kept, in frame starting at base 1. Looking up the germline V gene yields CDR1 SGHDT and CDR2 YYEEEE. Comment on this clone: Its antigen target is currently unknown. The sample holds no much larger clone one base away, and base qualities are not on file.

Uncultured naive and memory CD4+ T cell DNA received deep-resolution immunoSEQ TCR-beta sequencing. As for how the authors treated the data: During preprocessing, nonproductive sequences were removed, along with CDR3s that did not begin with C, did not end with F or W, or were shorter than 7 amino acids. Cultured and uncultured naive and memory CD4+ repertoires were searched for previously identified spike- and CEF-reactive CDR3s. After three terminal residues were trimmed from each end, CDR3 homology was quantified as pairwise Levenshtein distance using the stringdist R package. TCRdb carries this immuneACCESS record with in-frame sequences only. Its versions omit some clonotypes, under half of them owing to an unresolved V gene in the studies checked, with the rest unexplained. The V and J calls and the clone size are those of that table, but D and trimming were determined from the DNA. The sample table shows approximately 70,000 clones, and roughly 93% are seen once. Of the sample, about 0.23% falls within the top ten clones.

CD4+ T cells from unexposed donors were collected before the COVID-19 pandemic (2011-2018). To separate naive from memory CD4+ T cells, cryopreserved PBMCs first underwent CD4 enrichment and then EasySep naive CD4+ T cell enrichment. Leukapheresis product for the unexposed donors was bought commercially. Ficoll-Paque PLUS gradient centrifugation was used to isolate PBMCs from leukapheresis product or whole blood. The PBMCs went either fresh into the expansion assay or into cryopreservation at -140 degrees C. The QIAamp Micro DNA Kit was used to extract genomic DNA from the CD4+ T cells. The source is a human donor in good health. Sequenced: naive CD4+ T cells from PBMCs. Per the publication, the cell subset or site label means: naive CD4+ T cells isolated by negative enrichment. The chain links TRBV5-6 with TRBJ1-5, with 10 bases matching TRBD1. CDR3 loop: CASSPGTGALNQPQHF. At the DNA level, the sequence is TGTGCCAGCAGCCCGGGGACAGGGGCTCTTAATCAGCCCCAGCATTTT.